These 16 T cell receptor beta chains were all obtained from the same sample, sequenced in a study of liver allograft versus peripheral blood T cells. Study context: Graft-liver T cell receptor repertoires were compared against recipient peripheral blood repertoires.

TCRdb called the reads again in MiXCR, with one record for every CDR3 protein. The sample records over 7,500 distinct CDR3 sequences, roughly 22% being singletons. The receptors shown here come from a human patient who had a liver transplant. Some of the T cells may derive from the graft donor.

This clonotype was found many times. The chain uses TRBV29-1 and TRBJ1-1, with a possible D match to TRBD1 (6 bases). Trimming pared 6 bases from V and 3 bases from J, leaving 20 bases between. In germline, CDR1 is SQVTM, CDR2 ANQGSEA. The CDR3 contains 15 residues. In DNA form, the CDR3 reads TGCAGCGTCGAGGTACAGGGACGGGAAGACACTGAAGCTTTCTTT. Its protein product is CSVEVQGREDTEAFF. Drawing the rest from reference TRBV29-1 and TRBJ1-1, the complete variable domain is SAVISQKPSRDICQRGTSLTIQCQVDSQVTMMFWYRQQPGQSLTLIATANQGSEATYESGFVIDKFPISRPNLTFSTLTVSNMSPEDSSIYLCSVEVQGREDTEAFFGQGTRLTVV.

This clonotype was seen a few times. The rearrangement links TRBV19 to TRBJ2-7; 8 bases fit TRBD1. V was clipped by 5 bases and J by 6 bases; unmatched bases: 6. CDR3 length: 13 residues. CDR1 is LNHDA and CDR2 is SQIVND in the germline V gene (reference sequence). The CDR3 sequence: CASSRTGLTEQYF. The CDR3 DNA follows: TGTGCCAGTAGTCGGACAGGGTTAACCGAGCAGTACTTC.

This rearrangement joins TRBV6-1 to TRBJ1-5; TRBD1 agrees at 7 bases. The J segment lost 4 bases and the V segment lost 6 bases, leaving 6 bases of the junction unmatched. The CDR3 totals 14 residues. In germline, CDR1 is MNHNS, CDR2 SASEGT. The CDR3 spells CASSRDRINQPQHF. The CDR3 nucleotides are TGTGCCAGCAGCCGGGACAGAATTAATCAGCCCCAGCATTTT.

CDR3 nucleotide sequence: TGTGCCAGCAGGCAGATACAGGGGGCGCGGGAAAAACTGTTTTTT. This gives the protein CASRQIQGAREKLFF. The chain has TRBV12-3 or TRBV12-4 and TRBJ1-4; TRBD1 agrees at 9 bases. The J segment lost 8 bases and the V segment lost 6 bases, leaving 10 bases of the junction unmatched. The CDR3 spans 15 residues.

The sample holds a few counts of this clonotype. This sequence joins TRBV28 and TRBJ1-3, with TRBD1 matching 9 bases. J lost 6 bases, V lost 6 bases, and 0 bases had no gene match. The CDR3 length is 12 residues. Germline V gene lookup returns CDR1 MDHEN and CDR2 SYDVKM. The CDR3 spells CASRQGANTIYF. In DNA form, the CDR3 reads TGTGCCAGCAGACAGGGGGCAAACACCATATATTTT.

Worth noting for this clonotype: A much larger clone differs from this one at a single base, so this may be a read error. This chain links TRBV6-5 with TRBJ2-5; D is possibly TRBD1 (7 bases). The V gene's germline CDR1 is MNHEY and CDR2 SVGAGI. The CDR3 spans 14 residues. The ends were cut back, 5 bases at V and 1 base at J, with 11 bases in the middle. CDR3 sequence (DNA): TGTGCCAGCAGTCCCAGGGGGGCCCAAGAGACCCAGTACTTC. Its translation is CASSPRGAQETQYF.

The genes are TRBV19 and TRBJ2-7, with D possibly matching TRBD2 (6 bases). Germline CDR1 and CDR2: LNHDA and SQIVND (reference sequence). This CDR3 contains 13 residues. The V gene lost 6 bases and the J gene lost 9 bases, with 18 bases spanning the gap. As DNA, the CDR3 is TGTGCCAGTAGCCCTGGGGTTAGCGGAGGGCAGTACTTC. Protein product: CASSPGVSGGQYF.

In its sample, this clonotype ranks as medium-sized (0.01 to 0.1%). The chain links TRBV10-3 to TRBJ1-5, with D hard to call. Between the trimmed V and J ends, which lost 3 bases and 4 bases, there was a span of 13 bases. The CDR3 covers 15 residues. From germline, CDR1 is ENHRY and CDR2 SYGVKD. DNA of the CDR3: TGTGCCATCAGTGATTCGGGGAGAGCGAATCAGCCCCAGCATTTT. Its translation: CAISDSGRANQPQHF.

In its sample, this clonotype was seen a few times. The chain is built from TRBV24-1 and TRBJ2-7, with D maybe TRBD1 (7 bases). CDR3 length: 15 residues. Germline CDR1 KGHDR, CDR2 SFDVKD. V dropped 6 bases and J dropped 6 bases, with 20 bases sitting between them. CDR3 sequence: CATSNARGELSEQYF. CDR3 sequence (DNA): TGTGCCACCAGTAACGCCAGGGGGGAATTGAGCGAGCAGTACTTC.

As DNA, the CDR3 is TGTGCCAGCACCAGAACTTCGGGCGAGCAGTACTTC. Translation gives CASTRTSGEQYF. This chain joins TRBV14 and TRBJ2-7; D is undetermined. Trimming removed 7 bases at V and 6 bases at J, with 13 bases between. This CDR3 spans 12 amino acids. Germline CDR1 reads SGHDN; CDR2 reads FVKESK.

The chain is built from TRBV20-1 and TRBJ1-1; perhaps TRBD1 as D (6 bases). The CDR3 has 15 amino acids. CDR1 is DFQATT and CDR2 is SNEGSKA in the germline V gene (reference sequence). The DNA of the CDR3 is TGCAGCCAAGCAAAAAGGAAAGGGGGTTACACTGAAGCTTTCTTT. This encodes CSQAKRKGGYTEAFF.

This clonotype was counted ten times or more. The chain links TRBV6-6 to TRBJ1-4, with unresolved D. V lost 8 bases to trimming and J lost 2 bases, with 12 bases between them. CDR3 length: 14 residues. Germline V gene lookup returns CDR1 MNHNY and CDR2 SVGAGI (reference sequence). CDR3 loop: CASSETLTNEKLFF. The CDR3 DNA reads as TGTGCCAGCTCCGAGACACTCACTAATGAAAAACTGTTTTTT.

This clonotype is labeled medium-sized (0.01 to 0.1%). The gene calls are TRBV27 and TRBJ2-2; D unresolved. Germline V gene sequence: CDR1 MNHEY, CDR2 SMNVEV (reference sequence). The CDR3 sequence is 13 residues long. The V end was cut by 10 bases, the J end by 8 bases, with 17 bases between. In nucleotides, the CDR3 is TGTGCCACCAGGTTAACTTGGTCGGGGGAGCTGTTTTTT. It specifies CATRLTWSGELFF.

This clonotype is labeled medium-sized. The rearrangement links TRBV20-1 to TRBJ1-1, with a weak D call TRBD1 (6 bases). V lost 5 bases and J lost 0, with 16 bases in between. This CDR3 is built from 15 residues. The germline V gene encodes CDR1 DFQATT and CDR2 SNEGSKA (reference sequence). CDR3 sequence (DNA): TGCAGTGCTCCCAATGCCGGGGGCATGAACACTGAAGCTTTCTTT. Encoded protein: CSAPNAGGMNTEAFF.

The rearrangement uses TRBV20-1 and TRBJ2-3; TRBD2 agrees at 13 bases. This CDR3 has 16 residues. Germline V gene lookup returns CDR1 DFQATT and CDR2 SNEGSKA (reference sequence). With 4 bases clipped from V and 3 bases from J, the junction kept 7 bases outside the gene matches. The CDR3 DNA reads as TGCAGTGCTACACCGGGACTAGCGGGGTCGACAGATACGCAGTATTTT. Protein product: CSATPGLAGSTDTQYF.

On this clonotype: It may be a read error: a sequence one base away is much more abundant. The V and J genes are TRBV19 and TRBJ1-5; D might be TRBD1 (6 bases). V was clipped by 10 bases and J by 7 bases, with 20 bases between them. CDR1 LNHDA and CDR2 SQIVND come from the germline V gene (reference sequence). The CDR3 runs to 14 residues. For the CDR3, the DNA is TGTGCCAATAGGAGTCAACAGGGTACCCAGCCCCAGCATTTT. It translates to CANRSQQGTQPQHF.